The next 13 T cell receptor beta chains were all read from a single sample in a study of cytomegalovirus exposure and HLA in healthy donors. A multiplex PCR was run with 60 Vbeta primers and 13 Jbeta primers. TCRdb's copy holds only in-frame clones and misses some; the assay was immunoSEQ multiplex PCR. Of about 43,000 clones listed, about half were seen once; the top ten hold roughly 5.6%. The sample was PBMCs. The source of these receptors is a man aged 55 to 69 in good health and CMV-seronegative.

The chain uses TRBV21-1 and TRBJ2-5; the D segment call TRBD1 is taken from the table without a DNA check. TRBV21-1 counts as a pseudogene. The CDR3 has 13 amino acids. The CDR3 DNA follows: TGTGCCAGCAGGGGACAGGACCAAGAGACCCAGTACTTC. Amino acids: CASRGQDQETQYF.

The chain combines TRBV10-3 with TRBJ2-5; weak D call: TRBD1 (6 bases). Germline V gene data show CDR1 as ENHRY and CDR2 as SYGVKD. Deletions cut 5 bases from V and 3 bases from J, with 16 bases between. The CDR3 extends over 15 amino acids. The CDR3 coding sequence is TGTGCCATCAGTCCCGCTTGGGCAGGGGAAGAGACCCAGTACTTC. Amino acid sequence: CAISPAWAGEETQYF.

This clone was counted a few times. V is TRBV30 and J is TRBJ2-3; TRBD2 aligns across 8 bases. J gave up 4 bases and V 3 bases, and 9 bases lay outside the gene matches. Germline lookup yields CDR1 GTSNPN and CDR2 SVGIG (reference sequence). CDR3 length equals 15 residues. In nucleotides, the CDR3 is TGTGCCTGGAGCAATACGGGAGGGCGGTCAGATACGCAGTATTTT. Protein sequence: CAWSNTGGRSDTQYF.

V usage is TRBV6-5 and J usage is TRBJ2-5; no reliable D call. This CDR3 has 14 amino acids. CDR1 and CDR2 (germline): MNHEY, SVGAGI. The V end lost 2 bases, the J end lost 1 base, and 8 bases lay between the germline ends. CDR3 DNA sequence: TGTGCCAGCAGTTACGTTCACGGCCAAGAGACCCAGTACTTC. Protein sequence: CASSYVHGQETQYF.

The chain links TRBV4-2 to TRBJ2-5; TRBD2 matches at 7 bases. Germline V gene data show CDR1 as LGHNA and CDR2 as YNFKEQ. V was pared by 0 bases and J by 4 bases, with 8 bases of the junction left unmatched. CDR3 length: 16 residues. As DNA, the CDR3 is TGTGCCAGCAGCCAAGAAGCTCTAGCGGCGGGAGAGACCCAGTACTTC. It is translated as CASSQEALAAGETQYF.

The chain is built from TRBV18 and TRBJ1-2; TRBD1 aligns across 7 bases. CDR1 and CDR2 (germline): KGHSH, LQKENI. CDR3 length equals 16 residues. Unmatched junction bases numbered 13, after V lost 6 bases and J lost 3 bases. CDR3 bases: TGTGCCAGCTCCCCAGGGGAAGGGGGCGCGGACTATGGCTACACCTTC. The encoded protein is CASSPGEGGADYGYTF. Based on the CDR3 plus reference TRBV18 and TRBJ1-2, the full variable domain is NAGVMQNPRHLVRRRGQEARLRCSPMKGHSHVYWYRQLPEEGLKFMVYLQKENIIDESGMPKERFSAEFPKEGPSILRIQQVVRGDSAAYFCASSPGEGGADYGYTFGSGTRLTVV.

The V call is TRBV7-8, the J call TRBJ2-7; D may be TRBD1 (5 bases). The V end lost 2 bases, the J end lost 5 bases, and 13 bases lay between the germline ends. Germline values: CDR1 SGHVS, CDR2 FQNEAQ. The CDR3 runs to 14 residues. In DNA, the CDR3 is TGTGCCAGCAGCTTATCCAGGGCGGTCCACGAGCAGTACTTC. This codes for CASSLSRAVHEQYF.

The CDR3 spells CASSYSPRETQYF. The CDR3 nucleotides read TGTGCCAGCAGTTACTCTCCCAGAGAGACCCAGTACTTC. The gene calls are TRBV6-5 and TRBJ2-5; D remains ambiguous. V was shortened by 0 bases and J by 4 bases, with 6 bases between the two germline ends. This CDR3 has 13 amino acids. Per germline, CDR1 MNHEY and CDR2 SVGAGI.

The chain links TRBV7-9 to TRBJ1-2, with TRBD1 identical over 10 bases. V shed 5 bases, J shed 1 base, and the junction held 7 bases outside the gene matches. There are 16 residues in the CDR3. Germline V gives CDR1 SEHNR, CDR2 FQNEAQ (reference sequence). The CDR3 DNA reads TGTGCCAGCAGCCGGGACAGGGGAGGACTTAACTATGGCTACACCTTC. The encoded protein is CASSRDRGGLNYGYTF. Using reference TRBV7-9 and TRBJ1-2 for the parts outside the CDR3, the full variable domain is DTGVSQNPRHKITKRGQNVTFRCDPISEHNRLYWYRQTLGQGPEFLTYFQNEAQLEKSRLLSDRFSAERPKGSFSTLEIQRTEQGDSAMYLCASSRDRGGLNYGYTFGSGTRLTVV.

The chain carries TRBV5-4 and TRBJ2-1, with 8 bases that match TRBD1. This CDR3 is 15 amino acids long. V dropped 4 bases and J dropped 5; count of bases not matched to a gene: 8. Germline CDR1 is SGHNT and CDR2 is YYREEE (reference sequence). CDR3 residues: CASSMDRARNNEQFF. CDR3 sequence (DNA): TGTGCCAGCAGCATGGACAGGGCTCGGAACAATGAGCAGTTCTTC.

This clone was observed a handful of times. This chain links TRBV2 with TRBJ1-5; TRBD1 matches 7 bases. CDR3 length: 13 amino acids. Trimming cost V 7 bases and J 1 base; bases outside gene matches: 1. CDR1 and CDR2 (germline): SNHLY, FYNNEI. CDR3 sequence: CASMTGSNQPQHF. As DNA, the CDR3 is TGTGCCAGCATGACAGGGAGCAATCAGCCCCAGCATTTT.

V usage is TRBV28 and J usage is TRBJ1-2, with D possibly being TRBD1 (6 bases). The CDR3 runs 13 residues. The germline V gene encodes CDR1 MDHEN and CDR2 SYDVKM. The V gene lost 7 bases and the J gene lost 2 bases, with 11 bases spanning the gap. Here the CDR3 DNA reads TGTGCCAGCATGGGCGGGGGCAACTATGGCTACACCTTC. This sequence encodes CASMGGGNYGYTF.

The chain combines TRBV9 with TRBJ1-5, with 7 bases lining up with TRBD1. Germline lookup yields CDR1 SGDLS and CDR2 YYNGEE. This CDR3 contains 15 residues. V shed 4 bases, J shed 0 bases, and the junction held 4 bases outside the gene matches. The CDR3 DNA reads as TGTGCCAGCAGCCCAGGGACAGTTAGCAATCAGCCCCAGCATTTT. Protein: CASSPGTVSNQPQHF. The whole variable domain, remainder taken from reference TRBV9 and TRBJ1-5, is DSGVTQTPKHLITATGQRVTLRCSPRSGDLSVYWYQQSLDQGLQFLIQYYNGEERAKGNILERFSAQQFPDLHSELNLSSLELGDSALYFCASSPGTVSNQPQHFGDGTRLSIL.